The present T cell receptor beta chain was sequenced within a study of cytomegalovirus exposure and HLA in healthy donors. Study-level findings and limits: Per a prior analysis, the majority of TCR beta V segments were productive roughly 87% or roughly 30% of the time. Three chains linked to CMV were shown in vitro to be specific for CMV antigens. Common viral pathogens (according to a later analysis) appeared linked to several of the most significant clusters. A later analysis showed HLA-associated TCR beta chains outstripping equally common others in clonal expansion.

Primers for the PCR totalled 60 Vbeta and 13 Jbeta. Repertoires were generated with immunoSEQ multiplex PCR, while TCRdb's copy carries only in-frame clones and drops some. The sample lists around 130,000 clones; more than 60% were seen once. Germline lookup yields CDR1 LNHDA and CDR2 SQIVND (reference sequence). CDR3 size: 13 residues. Trimming removed 5 bases from V and 2 bases from J, with 9 bases in between. As for this clone: The antigen remains unidentified.

The TCR originated in a woman in her 40s in good health and CMV-seronegative. V is TRBV19 and J is TRBJ1-2; no clear D gene. Sequencing was carried out using PBMCs. CDR3 loop: CASSLTENYGYTF. The CDR3 coding sequence is TGTGCCAGTAGTCTTACAGAGAACTATGGCTACACCTTC.